This T cell receptor beta chain was documented in a study of cytomegalovirus exposure and HLA in healthy donors. Turning to the study itself: Researchers found that about 82% of a few hundred genotyped donors fell within the Caucasian-associated ancestry cluster. General study results and limits: By a later analysis, the bulk of CMV-associated TCR beta chains appeared HLA-restricted. In a later analysis, TCR beta V- and J-gene trimming was associated with a missense DCLRE1C variant. As a later analysis showed, several of the most significant clusters appeared to be linked to common viral pathogens.

PCR amplification relied on 60 Vbeta primers (plus 13 Jbeta primers). Assay used: immunoSEQ multiplex PCR; TCRdb lists only in-frame clones, some missing. The sample has 100,000 to 150,000 clones, about 80% seen once. For this clone: Its antigen is currently unknown.

The sequenced material came from PBMCs. The sequence was collected from a middle-aged woman in good health and CMV-seronegative.

This CDR3 is CASSSLGWEATEAFF. CDR3 sequence (DNA): TGTGCCAGCAGTTCCTTAGGGTGGGAGGCCACTGAAGCTTTCTTT. The J gene is TRBJ1-1, the V gene TRBV2; D is unresolved. Germline V CDR1 and CDR2: SNHLY, FYNNEI. V was shortened by 5 bases and J by 4 bases, with 17 bases between the two germline ends. This CDR3 is 15 amino acids long.